This T cell receptor beta chain emerged from a study of T cell clonality in common variable immunodeficiency. Whole-study results and caveats: TCRbeta clonality was increased in CVID versus healthy controls. Links between repertoire features and CVID complications were heterogeneity-limited.

Germline assignment: CDR1 SQVTM and CDR2 ANQGSEA. The CDR3 contains 16 residues. Trimming pared 1 base from V and 5 bases from J, leaving 20 bases between. Ten or more counts support this clone. Its antigen remains unidentified. Sequencing ends 3 residues short of the CDR3 end; the germline J gene provides the rest. Most patients and controls had Caucasian heritage. CVID and control samples used equivalent genomic DNA input. Generated by immunoSEQ multiplex PCR, the TCRdb table keeps only in-frame clones and is missing some. This sample has about 40,000 clones, each found more than once. The TCR was taken from a person between 18 and 75 years old in good health. The sample was peripheral blood mononuclear cells. The chain joins TRBV29-1 to TRBJ1-2; D is undetermined. CDR3 sequence reads: CSVEVSPGLFGYGYTF. Partial CDR3 DNA: TGCAGCGTTGAAGTGAGCCCCGGGTTATTCGGGTATGGC.